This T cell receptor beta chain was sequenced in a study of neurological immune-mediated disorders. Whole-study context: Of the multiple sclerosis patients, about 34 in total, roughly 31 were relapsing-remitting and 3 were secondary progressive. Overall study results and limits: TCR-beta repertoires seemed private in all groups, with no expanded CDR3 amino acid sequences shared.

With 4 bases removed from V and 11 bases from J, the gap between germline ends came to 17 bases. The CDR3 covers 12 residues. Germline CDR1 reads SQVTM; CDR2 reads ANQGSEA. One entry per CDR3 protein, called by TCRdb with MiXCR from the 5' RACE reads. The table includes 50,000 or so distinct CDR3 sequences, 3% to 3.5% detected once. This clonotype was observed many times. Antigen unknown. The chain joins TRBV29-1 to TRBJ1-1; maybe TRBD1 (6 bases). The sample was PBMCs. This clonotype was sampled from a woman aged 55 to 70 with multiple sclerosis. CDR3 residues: CSVVVFRGGAFF. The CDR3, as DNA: TGCAGCGTTGTGGTTTTCAGGGGTGGTGCTTTCTTT.